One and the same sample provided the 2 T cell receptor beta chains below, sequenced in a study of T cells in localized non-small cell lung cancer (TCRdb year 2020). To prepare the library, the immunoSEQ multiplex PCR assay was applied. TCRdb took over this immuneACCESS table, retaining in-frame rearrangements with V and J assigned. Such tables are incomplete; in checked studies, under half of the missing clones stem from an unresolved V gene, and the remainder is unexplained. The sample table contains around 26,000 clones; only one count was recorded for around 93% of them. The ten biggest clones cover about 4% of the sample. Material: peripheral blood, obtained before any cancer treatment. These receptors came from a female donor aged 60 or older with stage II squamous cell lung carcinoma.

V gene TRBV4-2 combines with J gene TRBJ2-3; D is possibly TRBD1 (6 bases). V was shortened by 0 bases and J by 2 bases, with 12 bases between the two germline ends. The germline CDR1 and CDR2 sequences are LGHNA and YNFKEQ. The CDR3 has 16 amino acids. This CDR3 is CASSQEGGAYTDTQYF. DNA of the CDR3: TGTGCCAGCAGCCAAGAAGGGGGTGCGTACACAGATACGCAGTATTTT.

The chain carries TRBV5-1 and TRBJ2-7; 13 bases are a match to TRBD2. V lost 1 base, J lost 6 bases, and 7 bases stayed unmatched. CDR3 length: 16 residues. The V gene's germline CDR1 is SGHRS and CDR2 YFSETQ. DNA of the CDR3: TGCGCCAGCAGCTTGTTAACTAGCGGGAGGGCCGCCGAGCAGTACTTC. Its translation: CASSLLTSGRAAEQYF.